The rows below give T cell receptor beta chains drawn from one sample of a study of OX40 agonist ivuxolimab in advanced cancers. This table comes from immunoSEQ multiplex PCR, and its TCRdb copy is limited to in-frame clones, with some not included. The sample lists approximately 87,000 clones; approximately 88% were seen once. The sequencing used CD4+ or CD8+ T cells sorted from blood, collected in a trial of the OX40 agonist ivuxolimab. Every receptor here comes from an adult with an advanced solid tumor such as melanoma, head and neck, liver or kidney cancer. CDR3s include the opening cysteine and the closing phenylalanine or tryptophan. Fields, in order: D gene, clone size, J gene, V gene, CDR3 DNA, CDR3 protein. The D gene is left open where the match is weak. The listing skips clone size in some rows; elsewhere it reads once, few, many or a size class.

d_call: TRBD1; clone_size: -; j_call: TRBJ2-1; v_call: TRBV7-6; cdr3_nt: TGTGCCAGCAGCTTAGGCCCGGGACAGGGGGCGCGGGATGAGCAGTTCTTC; cdr3_aa: CASSLGPGQGARDEQFF
d_call: -; clone_size: -; j_call: TRBJ2-7; v_call: TRBV27; cdr3_nt: TGTGCCAGCAGCCAGGGGTGGGGCTCCTACGAGCAGTACTTC; cdr3_aa: CASSQGWGSYEQYF
d_call: TRBD1; clone_size: -; j_call: TRBJ1-4; v_call: TRBV4-1; cdr3_nt: TGCGCCTCTGCGTTTGGCAGGGGGACTAATGAAAAACTGTTTTTT; cdr3_aa: CASAFGRGTNEKLFF
d_call: -; clone_size: -; j_call: TRBJ1-5; v_call: TRBV5-6; cdr3_nt: TGTGCCAGCAGCTTGGTGGGGAATCAGCCCCAGCATTTT; cdr3_aa: CASSLVGNQPQHF
d_call: -; clone_size: -; j_call: TRBJ1-5; v_call: TRBV19; cdr3_nt: TGTGCCAGTAGTATAAACGGTGTTGGACAGAGCAATCAGCCCCAGCATTTT; cdr3_aa: CASSINGVGQSNQPQHF
d_call: TRBD2; clone_size: -; j_call: TRBJ2-1; v_call: TRBV19; cdr3_nt: TGTGCCAGTAGTATAAGGGCTAGCGGGAGGTCCTACAATGAGCAGTTCTTC; cdr3_aa: CASSIRASGRSYNEQFF
d_call: -; clone_size: once; j_call: TRBJ1-1; v_call: TRBV7-8; cdr3_nt: TGTGCCAGCAGCTTAGCGGGGGAAGCTTTCTTT; cdr3_aa: CASSLAGEAFF
d_call: -; clone_size: -; j_call: TRBJ2-5; v_call: TRBV5-1; cdr3_nt: TGCGCCAGCAGCTTGATGGCGCAAAAAGTAGAGACCCAGTACTTC; cdr3_aa: CASSLMAQKVETQYF
d_call: TRBD1; clone_size: -; j_call: TRBJ1-4; v_call: TRBV18; cdr3_nt: TGTGCCAGCTCCCCGGACAGGGGATTAACTAATGAAAAACTGTTTTTT; cdr3_aa: CASSPDRGLTNEKLFF
d_call: -; clone_size: -; j_call: TRBJ2-4; v_call: TRBV11-2; cdr3_nt: TGTGCCAGCAGCTTAGAGCAATATGGGAACATTCAGTACTTC; cdr3_aa: CASSLEQYGNIQYF
d_call: TRBD1; clone_size: -; j_call: TRBJ1-1; v_call: TRBV7-3; cdr3_nt: TGTGCCAGCAGCAGTCAGACAGGGGCAGGCGGTGAAGCTTTCTTT; cdr3_aa: CASSSQTGAGGEAFF
d_call: -; clone_size: -; j_call: TRBJ2-2; v_call: TRBV11-2; cdr3_nt: TGTGCCAGCAGCTCGTCGGACACATACACCGGGGAGCTGTTTTTT; cdr3_aa: CASSSSDTYTGELFF
d_call: -; clone_size: -; j_call: TRBJ2-5; v_call: TRBV9; cdr3_nt: TGTGCCAGCAGCGTAGCGGGGACCCAAGAGACCCAGTACTTC; cdr3_aa: CASSVAGTQETQYF
d_call: -; clone_size: -; j_call: TRBJ2-1; v_call: TRBV7-2; cdr3_nt: TGTGCCTCGTCCCCCTCGAGCTCCTACAATGAGCAGTTCTTC; cdr3_aa: CASSPSSSYNEQFF
d_call: -; clone_size: once; j_call: TRBJ2-5; v_call: TRBV29-1; cdr3_nt: TGCACCGCGATTGAGGGGGAGACCCAGTACTTC; cdr3_aa: CTAIEGETQYF
d_call: TRBD1; clone_size: -; j_call: TRBJ1-5; v_call: TRBV27; cdr3_nt: TGTGCCAGCAGACCAACAGGGGGACCCCTTCAGCCCCAGCATTTT; cdr3_aa: CASRPTGGPLQPQHF
d_call: -; clone_size: -; j_call: TRBJ2-3; v_call: TRBV7-9; cdr3_nt: TGTGCCAGCAGCCCCGGGACGGTTGGTGGGCAGTATTTT; cdr3_aa: CASSPGTVGGQYF
d_call: -; clone_size: -; j_call: TRBJ2-5; v_call: TRBV4-2; cdr3_nt: TGTGCCAGCAGCCCAACCTTAGCGGAGAACCAAGAGACCCAGTACTTC; cdr3_aa: CASSPTLAENQETQYF
d_call: -; clone_size: -; j_call: TRBJ2-5; v_call: TRBV29-1; cdr3_nt: TGCAGCGTTGAAGTTGGCGGCGGGGAGACCCAGTACTTC; cdr3_aa: CSVEVGGGETQYF
d_call: TRBD2; clone_size: once; j_call: TRBJ2-7; v_call: TRBV30; cdr3_nt: TGTGCCTGGAGTGTTGATCTGGGGCTAGCGGTAAGCTACGAGCAGTACTTC; cdr3_aa: CAWSVDLGLAVSYEQYF
d_call: -; clone_size: few; j_call: TRBJ2-6; v_call: TRBV5-4; cdr3_nt: TGTGCCAGCAATGACAGAGCTGGGGCCAACGTCCTGACTTTC; cdr3_aa: CASNDRAGANVLTF
d_call: TRBD2; clone_size: -; j_call: TRBJ2-1; v_call: TRBV29-1; cdr3_nt: TGCAGCGGGGGAGGGGGACTAGCGGAAAATGAGCAGTTCTTC; cdr3_aa: CSGGGGLAENEQFF
d_call: TRBD2; clone_size: -; j_call: TRBJ2-3; v_call: TRBV19; cdr3_nt: TGTGCCAGTAGTCCTCATAGCGGGAGGAGCACAGATACGCAGTATTTT; cdr3_aa: CASSPHSGRSTDTQYF
d_call: -; clone_size: -; j_call: TRBJ2-3; v_call: TRBV9; cdr3_nt: TGTGCCAGCAGCGCATCGGCAGATACGCAGTATTTT; cdr3_aa: CASSASADTQYF
d_call: -; clone_size: -; j_call: TRBJ1-4; v_call: TRBV6-1; cdr3_nt: TGTGCCAGCAGCTCGGAGTTGTTGGATGAAAAACTGTTTTTT; cdr3_aa: CASSSELLDEKLFF
d_call: TRBD2; clone_size: once; j_call: TRBJ2-1; v_call: TRBV6-1; cdr3_nt: TGTGCCAGCAGTGGAGGGTGGCTAGCGGGAAGGGATGAGCAGTTCTTC; cdr3_aa: CASSGGWLAGRDEQFF
d_call: -; clone_size: -; j_call: TRBJ2-5; v_call: TRBV30; cdr3_nt: TGTGCCTGGGGTAGCGGCAGCCAAGAGACCCAGTACTTC; cdr3_aa: CAWGSGSQETQYF
d_call: -; clone_size: -; j_call: TRBJ2-5; v_call: TRBV2; cdr3_nt: TGTGCCAGCACCTTGCCGCCAGGCAGAGAGACCCAGTACTTC; cdr3_aa: CASTLPPGRETQYF
d_call: -; clone_size: -; j_call: TRBJ2-1; v_call: TRBV11-2; cdr3_nt: TGTGCCAGCAGCTCACGACCCCCAACTAGCTCCGACAATGAGCAGTTCTTC; cdr3_aa: CASSSRPPTSSDNEQFF
d_call: -; clone_size: -; j_call: TRBJ2-1; v_call: TRBV7-7; cdr3_nt: TGTGCTAGCAGCTTTAGTGGTCTGACTAATGAGCAGTTCTTC; cdr3_aa: CASSFSGLTNEQFF
d_call: -; clone_size: -; j_call: TRBJ2-5; v_call: TRBV5-8; cdr3_nt: TGTGCCAGCAGCTTGGTAGCCCAAGAGACCCAGTACTTC; cdr3_aa: CASSLVAQETQYF
d_call: -; clone_size: -; j_call: TRBJ2-1; v_call: TRBV4-1; cdr3_nt: TGCGCCAGCAGCCAAGATAGAGCTGACCACGCGCCGTTCTTC; cdr3_aa: CASSQDRADHAPFF
d_call: -; clone_size: -; j_call: TRBJ2-1; v_call: TRBV20-1; cdr3_nt: TGCAGTGCTACCTCAGGCCATGAGCAGTTCTTC; cdr3_aa: CSATSGHEQFF
d_call: TRBD1; clone_size: -; j_call: TRBJ2-7; v_call: TRBV7-2; cdr3_nt: TGTGCCAGCAGCTTCGGGACAGTTATCTACGAGCAGTACTTC; cdr3_aa: CASSFGTVIYEQYF
d_call: -; clone_size: -; j_call: TRBJ1-2; v_call: TRBV4-1; cdr3_nt: TGCGCCAGCAGCCAAGATGCGAGGTATGGCTACACCTTC; cdr3_aa: CASSQDARYGYTF
d_call: -; clone_size: -; j_call: TRBJ1-4; v_call: TRBV19; cdr3_nt: TGTGCCAGTAACGGACAGTTTAATGAAAAACTGTTTTTT; cdr3_aa: CASNGQFNEKLFF
d_call: -; clone_size: medium-sized; j_call: TRBJ1-2; v_call: TRBV29-1; cdr3_nt: TGCAGCGCCAGGCAAGGGCCCGGCTACACCTTC; cdr3_aa: CSARQGPGYTF
d_call: -; clone_size: -; j_call: TRBJ1-1; v_call: TRBV11-1; cdr3_nt: TGTGCCAGCAGCTTACAAAGTGCTCCTGAAGCTTTCTTT; cdr3_aa: CASSLQSAPEAFF
d_call: -; clone_size: -; j_call: TRBJ2-7; v_call: TRBV27; cdr3_nt: TGTGCCAGCAGGATGGGACCCCAAAGGGAGCAGTACTTC; cdr3_aa: CASRMGPQREQYF
d_call: -; clone_size: -; j_call: TRBJ2-5; v_call: TRBV7-3; cdr3_nt: TGTGCCAGCAGCTTAGGAGCGGACGAGGAGACCCAGTACTTC; cdr3_aa: CASSLGADEETQYF
d_call: -; clone_size: -; j_call: TRBJ2-1; v_call: TRBV6-1; cdr3_nt: TGTGCCAGCACCCTAGGGCTAGCCGGTTACAATGAGCAGTTCTTC; cdr3_aa: CASTLGLAGYNEQFF
d_call: -; clone_size: -; j_call: TRBJ1-3; v_call: TRBV6-6; cdr3_nt: TGTGCCAGCAGTTACTCAGGGGGAAACACCATATATTTT; cdr3_aa: CASSYSGGNTIYF
d_call: -; clone_size: -; j_call: TRBJ2-1; v_call: TRBV10-3; cdr3_nt: TGTGCCATCAGTGCGGCTAGCGTCGACAATGAGCAGTTCTTC; cdr3_aa: CAISAASVDNEQFF
d_call: TRBD1; clone_size: -; j_call: TRBJ1-3; v_call: TRBV19; cdr3_nt: TGTGCCAGTAGGCAGGGGGCTGGAAACACCATATATTTT; cdr3_aa: CASRQGAGNTIYF
d_call: TRBD2; clone_size: once; j_call: TRBJ2-3; v_call: TRBV25-1; cdr3_nt: TGTGCCAGCAGTGATAGCGGGAGGACAGATACGCAGTATTTT; cdr3_aa: CASSDSGRTDTQYF
d_call: TRBD1; clone_size: -; j_call: TRBJ2-1; v_call: TRBV6-1; cdr3_nt: TGTGCCAGCAGTGGATCAGGGACAGTACCATACAATGAGCAGTTCTTC; cdr3_aa: CASSGSGTVPYNEQFF
d_call: -; clone_size: few; j_call: TRBJ1-5; v_call: TRBV19; cdr3_nt: TGTGCCAGTAGTGTCGACCGGATAGATCAGCCCCAGCATTTT; cdr3_aa: CASSVDRIDQPQHF
d_call: -; clone_size: -; j_call: TRBJ2-5; v_call: TRBV25-1; cdr3_nt: TGTGCCAGCAGTGAAACGGAACAGGCCCAAGAGACCCAGTACTTC; cdr3_aa: CASSETEQAQETQYF
d_call: -; clone_size: -; j_call: TRBJ2-2; v_call: TRBV6-1; cdr3_nt: TGTGCCAGCAGTGCCAACAGGGAAAACACCGGGGAGCTGTTTTTT; cdr3_aa: CASSANRENTGELFF